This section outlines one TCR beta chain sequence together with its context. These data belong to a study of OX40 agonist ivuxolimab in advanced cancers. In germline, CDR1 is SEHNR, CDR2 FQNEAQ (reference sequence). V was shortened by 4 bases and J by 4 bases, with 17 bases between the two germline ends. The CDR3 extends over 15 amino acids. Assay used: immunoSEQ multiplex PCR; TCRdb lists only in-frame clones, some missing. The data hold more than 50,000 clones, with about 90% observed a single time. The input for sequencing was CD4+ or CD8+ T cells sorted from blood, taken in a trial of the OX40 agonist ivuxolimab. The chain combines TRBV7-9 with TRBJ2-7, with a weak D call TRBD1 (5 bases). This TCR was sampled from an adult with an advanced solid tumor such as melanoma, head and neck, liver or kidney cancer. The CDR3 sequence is CASSSSLQGLYEQYF. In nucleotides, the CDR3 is TGTGCCAGCAGCTCGAGCTTGCAGGGATTGTACGAGCAGTACTTC.